Sequencing of this T cell receptor (beta chain) was carried out in a study of T cell changes during pregnancy in multiple sclerosis. Trimming cost V 0 bases and J 1 base; bases outside gene matches: 5. CDR3 size: 15 residues. Germline loops: CDR1 GTSNPN, CDR2 SVGIG (reference sequence). Only in-frame clones appear in the TCRdb table, and some are missing; sequencing was by immunoSEQ multiplex PCR. The sample holds roughly 90,000 clones, 94% seen once. The rearrangement links TRBV30 to TRBJ1-1; 7 nucleotides match TRBD1. Specimen: peripheral blood, collected in the third trimester of pregnancy. This TCR came from a female donor with multiple sclerosis, enrolled in a pregnancy study. The CDR3 DNA reads TGTGCCTGGAGTGTACAGGGGCAGGGGAACACTGAAGCTTTCTTT. This encodes CAWSVQGQGNTEAFF.